These 7 T cell receptor beta chains originate from one sample sequenced in a study of blood T cells in healthy people across ages. Alongside a J-beta primer mix, a sample-barcoded 5' primer served in a second PCR lasting about 7 to 12 cycles. TCRdb re-analysed the 5' RACE reads in MiXCR, keeping a single row per CDR3 protein. This sample has approximately 400,000 distinct CDR3 sequences, with roughly half found just once. Sequenced: blood. All receptors come from a man aged 55-75 years in good health.

This clonotype has just a few counts. CDR3 DNA sequence: TGCAGTGCAAGCGGAGGGGGAGGTGAAAAACTGTTTTTT. It is translated as CSASGGGGEKLFF. The chain employs TRBV20-1 and TRBJ1-4, with a weak D call TRBD1 (6 bases). Germline CDR1 is DFQATT and CDR2 is SNEGSKA (reference sequence). CDR3 length: 13 residues. The V end was cut by 6 bases, the J end by 7 bases, with 15 bases between.

The V gene is TRBV5-1, the J gene TRBJ2-7, with 11 positions matching TRBD1. Per the germline V gene, CDR1 is SGHRS and CDR2 is YFSETQ. The CDR3 consists of 15 residues. V was pared by 5 bases and J by 3 bases, with 7 bases of the junction left unmatched. CDR3 in DNA: TGCGCCAGCAGAACGGGACAGGGGGGGGTCTACGAGCAGTACTTC. This translates into CASRTGQGGVYEQYF.

The V and J genes are TRBV11-3 and TRBJ2-2; D possibly corresponds to TRBD2 (5 bases). The V and J ends lost 5 bases and 1 base respectively, with 8 bases between them. Per the germline V gene, CDR1 is SGHNT and CDR2 is YENEEA. This CDR3 is 14 amino acids long. The DNA of the CDR3 is TGTGCCAGCAGCCCTCGGGGGAACACCGGGGAGCTGTTTTTT. This translates into CASSPRGNTGELFF.

This clonotype showed up just a few times. The chain joins TRBV29-1 to TRBJ2-1; no firm D call. This CDR3 is 15 amino acids long. With 5 bases removed from V and 0 bases from J, the gap between germline ends came to 14 bases. Germline V gives CDR1 SQVTM, CDR2 ANQGSEA. The CDR3 region has the DNA TGCAGCGTTAAAAGTGCCGCTAGCTCCTACAATGAGCAGTTCTTC. It yields the protein CSVKSAASSYNEQFF.

This clonotype appeared many times. V and J are TRBV5-1 and TRBJ2-7, with D perhaps matching TRBD1 or TRBD2 (5 bases each). Germline V gives CDR1 SGHRS, CDR2 YFSETQ. This CDR3 contains 15 residues. Between the trimmed V and J ends, which lost 5 bases and 2 bases, there was a span of 17 bases. The CDR3 nucleotides are TGCGCCAGCAGGAACCCCGGGACCGGGACCTACGAGCAGTACTTC. It specifies CASRNPGTGTYEQYF.

The chain uses TRBV3-1 and TRBJ2-1, with 8 nucleotides matching TRBD1. The CDR3 totals 14 residues. Losses at the gene ends were 4 bases for V and 7 bases for J; bases not matched to a gene: 6. Germline V gene lookup returns CDR1 LGHDT and CDR2 YNNKEL (reference sequence). The CDR3 loop is CASSLAGGLNEQFF. CDR3 bases: TGTGCCAGCAGCCTCGCAGGGGGCCTGAATGAGCAGTTCTTC.

This clonotype was found a few times. V and J are TRBV5-1 and TRBJ2-3, with 8 bases that match TRBD2. The CDR3 is made up of 16 amino acids. Germline CDR1 is SGHRS and CDR2 is YFSETQ. V was clipped by 0 bases and J by 3 bases; unmatched bases: 6. The CDR3 DNA sequence: TGCGCCAGCAGCTTGGCCCCTAGCGGGCAAACAGATACGCAGTATTTT. This encodes CASSLAPSGQTDTQYF.